These 21 T cell receptor beta chains originate from one sample sequenced in a study of Graves' ophthalmopathy and Graves' hyperthyroidism. Beta-chain TCR CDR3 regions were amplified from RNA transcripts. RT-PCR in the first round used HTBI primers; a second-round multiplex PCR followed. MiXCR was run by TCRdb on the multiplex PCR reads, yielding one entry per CDR3 protein. The sample includes about 23,000 distinct CDR3 sequences, less than 50% of them seen just once. Material: peripheral blood. The receptors here all came from an adult woman with stable Graves' hyperthyroidism.

This clonotype was recorded once. The V gene is TRBV20-1, the J gene TRBJ1-2; TRBD1 matches at 7 bases. Trimming at V came to 2 bases and at J to 3 bases, leaving 3 bases not matched to a gene. Germline values: CDR1 DFQATT, CDR2 SNEGSKA (reference sequence). This CDR3 has 13 amino acids. CDR3: CSARTGEDYGYTF. CDR3 nucleotides: TGCAGTGCTAGAACAGGGGAAGACTATGGCTACACCTTC.

The J gene is TRBJ2-2, the V gene TRBV7-2, with 7 bases identical to TRBD2. V lost 5 bases and J lost 2; bases outside the gene matches: 2. The CDR3 runs 14 residues. The germline V gene encodes CDR1 SGHTA and CDR2 FQGNSA. CDR3 loop: CASSPSGNTGELFF. The CDR3 DNA reads TGTGCCAGCAGCCCTAGCGGAAACACCGGGGAGCTGTTTTTT.

By sample fraction, this clonotype is medium-sized. The chain carries TRBV19 and TRBJ2-1; the match to TRBD2 covers 7 bases. V was clipped by 9 bases and J by 2 bases; unmatched bases: 7. Germline V gives CDR1 LNHDA, CDR2 SQIVND (reference sequence). CDR3 length: 14 residues. This CDR3 is CARVTSHPYNEQFF. Written as DNA, the CDR3 is TGTGCCAGGGTGACTAGCCATCCCTACAATGAGCAGTTCTTC.

By proportion, this clonotype is medium-sized. The chain couples TRBV9 to TRBJ1-1; D might be TRBD1 (6 bases). Looked up from germline, CDR1 is SGDLS and CDR2 is YYNGEE. There are 13 residues in the CDR3. V lost 1 base and J 5 bases, leaving 9 bases between the germline ends. The CDR3 is CASSVRGGTEAFF. For the CDR3, the DNA is TGTGCCAGCAGCGTAAGAGGGGGGACTGAAGCTTTCTTT.

This clonotype is medium-sized in the sample. The chain carries TRBV7-9 and TRBJ2-1; 8 bases align to TRBD2. CDR1 is SEHNR and CDR2 is FQNEAQ in the germline V gene (reference sequence). This CDR3 region has 15 residues. V gave up 3 bases and J gave up 5 bases; unmatched junction bases: 6. CDR3 protein: CASSFLAGWDNEQFF. The CDR3 DNA follows: TGTGCCAGCAGCTTTCTAGCGGGCTGGGACAATGAGCAGTTCTTC.

Points on this clonotype: One junction end does not reproduce the germline sequence, and a read error may be involved. This chain joins TRBV6-2 or TRBV6-3 and TRBJ2-7, with D unclear. CDR3 length: 10 residues. Germline loops: CDR1 MNHEY, CDR2 SVGEGT. CDR3 amino acids: CASSNPGTSF. Written as DNA, the CDR3 is TGTGCCAGCAGTAACCCTGGAACCTCATTC.

CDR3 nucleotides: TGTGCCAGCAGGCCCCGTTTAATGGAGACCCAGCATTTT. Its protein is CASRPRLMETQHF. The chain has TRBV27 and TRBJ1-5; D gene uncertain. Looked up from germline, CDR1 is MNHEY and CDR2 is SMNVEV (reference sequence). This CDR3 has 13 amino acids. Trimming removed 6 bases at V and 11 bases at J, with 17 bases between.

This clonotype is a singleton in its sample. The chain uses TRBV20-1 and TRBJ1-5, with 9 bases matching TRBD1. The germline V gene has CDR1 DFQATT and CDR2 SNEGSKA (reference sequence). This CDR3 contains 14 residues. Trimming took 3 bases from V and 7 from J; bases not matched to a gene: 7. The CDR3 protein is CSASTGQGRQPQHF. The CDR3 nucleotides are TGCAGTGCTAGTACAGGACAGGGGAGGCAGCCCCAGCATTTT.

This clonotype occurred many times. The J gene is TRBJ1-3, the V gene TRBV6-5, with D unclear. The V gene's germline CDR1 is MNHEY and CDR2 SVGAGI. Trimming took off 0 bases at V and 0 bases at J, with 6 bases between the two ends. The CDR3 contains 15 residues. DNA for the CDR3: TGTGCCAGCAGTTACTCCAGGATCTCTGGAAACACCATATATTTT. It is translated as CASSYSRISGNTIYF.

The chain recombines TRBV5-6 with TRBJ1-2, with unresolved D. The germline V and J ends were trimmed by 2 bases and 12 bases, with 11 bases remaining between them. Germline V gives CDR1 SGHDT, CDR2 YYEEEE. The CDR3 sequence is 11 residues long. The DNA for the CDR3 is TGTGCCAGCAGCTTTGGGGTGTTAAACACCTTC. It encodes CASSFGVLNTF.

This clonotype was observed at least ten times. The J gene is TRBJ2-7, the V gene TRBV6-1; possibly TRBD1 for D (5 bases). The CDR3 runs to 13 residues. Germline assignment: CDR1 MNHNS and CDR2 SASEGT. Trimming took 5 bases from V and 0 from J, leaving 8 bases between them. CDR3 amino acids: CASSYGHSYEQYF. Written as DNA, the CDR3 is TGTGCCAGCAGTTATGGACACTCCTACGAGCAGTACTTC.

By share of the sample, this clonotype is medium-sized (0.01 to 0.1%). The V call is TRBV7-6, the J call TRBJ2-3; possibly TRBD1 or TRBD2 for D (6 bases each). The CDR3 extends over 15 amino acids. From germline, CDR1 is SGHVS and CDR2 FNYEAQ. Trimming removed 5 bases from V and 0 bases from J, with 12 bases in between. The CDR3 coding sequence is TGTGCCAGCAGCCCGAGGGGGGTGAGCACAGATACGCAGTATTTT. Its protein product is CASSPRGVSTDTQYF.

This clonotype was picked up many times. The chain recombines TRBV28 with TRBJ2-4; tentative D call: TRBD1 (6 bases). Germline CDR1 is MDHEN and CDR2 is SYDVKM. Deletions cut 2 bases from V and 8 bases from J, with 10 bases between. The CDR3 totals 13 residues. This CDR3 reads CASSLTGWDIQYF. In nucleotides, the CDR3 is TGTGCCAGCAGTTTAACAGGGTGGGACATTCAGTACTTC. The whole variable domain, filled in from reference TRBV28 and TRBJ2-4, reads DVKVTQSSRYLVKRTGEKVFLECVQDMDHENMFWYRQDPGLGLRLIYFSYDVKMKEKGDIPEGYSVSREKKERFSLILESASTNQTSMYLCASSLTGWDIQYFGAGTRLSVL.

This clonotype has ten or more counts. This rearrangement joins TRBV9 to TRBJ1-1; D is unclear. The germline gives CDR1 SGDLS, CDR2 YYNGEE. The CDR3 sequence is 14 residues long. V lost 0 bases to trimming and J lost 1 base, with 7 bases between them. CDR3 sequence (DNA): TGTGCCAGCAGCGTAGAAGGGTCGAACACTGAAGCTTTCTTT. This translates into CASSVEGSNTEAFF.

V gene TRBV19 combines with J gene TRBJ2-1; TRBD1 is a possible D gene (6 bases). Per germline, CDR1 LNHDA and CDR2 SQIVND (reference sequence). With 5 bases removed from V and 0 bases from J, the gap between germline ends came to 14 bases. The CDR3 is 16 residues long. In DNA form, the CDR3 reads TGTGCCAGTAGTCCCGGGACAACTAGCTCCTACAATGAGCAGTTCTTC. This sequence encodes CASSPGTTSSYNEQFF.

This clonotype was observed once. The chain is built from TRBV29-1 and TRBJ2-3; the match to TRBD2 covers 8 bases. The CDR3 has 18 residues. After removal of 3 bases from V and 0 bases from J, the junction contained 14 bases not matched to a gene. Germline V gene lookup returns CDR1 SQVTM and CDR2 ANQGSEA. Here the CDR3 DNA reads TGCAGCGTTGACACCAGACTAGCGCAAAAAGATAGCACAGATACGCAGTATTTT. It codes for CSVDTRLAQKDSTDTQYF.

This clonotype was counted ten times or more. In DNA, the CDR3 is TGTGCCAGCAGCACCTTAGTATCGGGACCGCCAGGGACCTACGAGCAGTACTTC. It is translated as CASSTLVSGPPGTYEQYF. This chain joins TRBV7-9 and TRBJ2-7; possibly TRBD1 or TRBD2 for D (5 bases each). The germline gives CDR1 SEHNR, CDR2 FQNEAQ (reference sequence). The CDR3 consists of 18 residues. Trimming cost V 5 bases and J 2 bases, with 25 bases left between them.

This clonotype appeared many times. The V gene is TRBV5-1, the J gene TRBJ2-3; possibly TRBD2 for D (5 bases). V lost 0 bases to trimming and J lost 3 bases, with 14 bases between them. Germline-derived CDR1 and CDR2 are SGHRS and YFSETQ. The CDR3 has 16 residues. The CDR3 DNA reads TGCGCCAGCAGCTTGGGCCACGGACCGGGGACAGATACGCAGTATTTT. This sequence encodes CASSLGHGPGTDTQYF.

This chain uses TRBV19 with TRBJ2-1; D not certain. CDR3 length: 14 residues. V was cut by 3 bases and J by 4 bases, with 10 bases left in between. The germline V gene has CDR1 LNHDA and CDR2 SQIVND (reference sequence). The CDR3 region is CASSIFGGYNEQFF. The CDR3 DNA sequence: TGTGCCAGTAGTATCTTCGGTGGTTACAATGAGCAGTTCTTC.

The sample holds many counts of this clonotype. The chain is built from TRBV12-3 or TRBV12-4 and TRBJ2-1; 8 nucleotides agree with TRBD1. V lost 3 bases and J lost 2; bases outside the gene matches: 6. This CDR3 spans 16 amino acids. The CDR3 DNA reads as TGTGCCAGCAGTTTGGTTGCAGGGGGCCCCTACAATGAGCAGTTCTTC. Translation gives CASSLVAGGPYNEQFF.

In regard to this clonotype: Lacking the conserved final phenylalanine or tryptophan, this CDR3 likely reflects a read error. J is TRBJ2-3 and V is TRBV25-1, with D perhaps matching TRBD1 or TRBD2 (5 bases each). Germline V gene data show CDR1 as MGHDK and CDR2 as SYGVNS. There are 16 residues in the CDR3. The CDR3 spells CASSDPRDSGQDTQYY. CDR3 nucleotide sequence: TGTGCCAGCAGTGATCCCCGAGACAGCGGCCAAGATACACAGTATTAT.